This entry lists 7 T cell receptor beta chains sequenced from one sample in a study of T cell repertoires in cytomegalovirus infection. TCRdb redid the calling of the reads with MiXCR, one entry per CDR3 protein. This sample carries 150,000 to 200,000 distinct CDR3 sequences, roughly 19% of them seen once, and the ten largest clones take 2.5% to 3%. Input material: PBMCs. These receptors originate from a human donor in good health (CMV status not recorded). Some clones in this sample may be carry-over from other donors' samples.

This chain links TRBV20-1 with TRBJ2-7, with D possibly TRBD2 on 5 matching bases. V lost 1 base and J 3 bases, leaving 10 bases between the germline ends. The CDR3 loop spans 13 amino acids. Germline CDR1 and CDR2: DFQATT and SNEGSKA (reference sequence). CDR3 region: CSARAVALYEQYF. CDR3 sequence (DNA): TGCAGTGCTAGAGCCGTAGCGCTCTACGAGCAGTACTTC.

This clonotype was found many times. The chain carries TRBV10-3 and TRBJ2-3, with 9 bases aligning to TRBD1. This CDR3 is 13 amino acids long. The V gene's germline CDR1 is ENHRY and CDR2 SYGVKD. V was pared by 2 bases and J by 12 bases, with 6 bases of the junction left unmatched. The CDR3 reads CAISEGLGQGQYF. The CDR3 DNA is TGTGCCATCAGTGAGGGTCTGGGACAGGGCCAGTATTTT.

This clonotype has ten or more counts. The chain is built from TRBV7-6 and TRBJ1-1; 7 nucleotides match TRBD1. V gave up 5 bases and J gave up 0 bases; unmatched junction bases: 6. CDR1 and CDR2 (germline): SGHVS, FNYEAQ. The CDR3 spans 15 residues. CDR3 sequence: CASSHKTGLNTEAFF. DNA for the CDR3: TGTGCCAGCAGCCACAAGACAGGGCTGAACACTGAAGCTTTCTTT.

This clonotype has at least ten counts. The chain combines TRBV7-2 with TRBJ2-1; a weak D match, TRBD2 (7 bases). With 5 bases removed from V and 6 bases from J, the gap between germline ends came to 23 bases. This CDR3 has 17 residues. The germline V gene has CDR1 SGHTA and CDR2 FQGNSA. The CDR3 reads CASSPGGRYSISNEQFF. For the CDR3, the DNA is TGTGCCAGCAGCCCGGGGGGCAGGTATTCGATTTCCAATGAGCAGTTCTTC. Full variable domain (missing parts from reference TRBV7-2 and TRBJ2-1): GAGVSQSPSNKVTEKGKDVELRCDPISGHTALYWYRQSLGQGLEFLIYFQGNSAPDKSGLPSDRFSAERTGGSVSTLTIQRTQQEDSAVYLCASSPGGRYSISNEQFFGPGTRLTVL.

The chain links TRBV18 to TRBJ1-3; no reliable D call. Germline V CDR1 and CDR2: KGHSH, LQKENI. The germline V and J ends were trimmed by 2 bases and 0 bases, with 14 bases remaining between them. This CDR3 has 17 amino acids. The CDR3 coding sequence is TGTGCCAGCTCACCAACCCCGGGCATCGTCTCTGGAAACACCATATATTTT. The encoded protein is CASSPTPGIVSGNTIYF.

This clonotype was recorded a few times. The J gene is TRBJ1-1, the V gene TRBV29-1; D unclear. The CDR3 is 13 residues long. With 7 bases removed from V and 0 bases from J, the gap between germline ends came to 12 bases. Germline V gene lookup returns CDR1 SQVTM and CDR2 ANQGSEA. CDR3 region: CSAAELMNTEAFF. CDR3 DNA: TGCAGCGCTGCGGAGCTCATGAACACTGAAGCTTTCTTT.

Only a few counts were recorded for this clonotype. This chain joins TRBV14 and TRBJ2-4; no clear D gene. The CDR3 totals 14 residues. Per germline, CDR1 SGHDN and CDR2 FVKESK. Trimming took 4 bases from V and 5 from J, leaving 12 bases between them. Here the CDR3 DNA reads TGTGCCAGCAGCCGCAACCGCGCCCAAAACATTCAGTACTTC. The encoded protein is CASSRNRAQNIQYF.